This TCR beta chain was sequenced for a study of blood T cells in healthy people across ages. Per the germline V gene, CDR1 is SGHKS and CDR2 is YYEKEE (reference sequence). Trimming left V 1 base short and J 5 bases short, with 15 bases between. This CDR3 comprises 16 residues. The second PCR ran roughly 7 to 12 cycles with a sample-barcoded 5' primer and J-beta primers. Tagging of each cDNA molecule was performed by a template-switch adaptor with 12 random nucleotides. TCRdb processed the 5' RACE reads anew with MiXCR; each CDR3 protein has one entry. In the table there are more than 500,000 distinct CDR3 sequences, about 29% of which are singletons. This sample also appeared in a second study, on T cells of mothers and their children. As that report states: The second PCR's M1S primer added sample barcodes and 2-4 random nucleotides. Related mother-child pairs showed slightly, non-significantly higher overlap than unrelated pairs.

The specimen was blood. V is TRBV5-5 and J is TRBJ2-2; D uncertain. The TCR sequence derives from a boy younger than 10 in good health. This CDR3 reads CASSLWPRNTTGELFF. CDR3 nucleotide sequence: TGTGCCAGCAGCTTGTGGCCCAGGAACACAACCGGGGAGCTGTTTTTT.